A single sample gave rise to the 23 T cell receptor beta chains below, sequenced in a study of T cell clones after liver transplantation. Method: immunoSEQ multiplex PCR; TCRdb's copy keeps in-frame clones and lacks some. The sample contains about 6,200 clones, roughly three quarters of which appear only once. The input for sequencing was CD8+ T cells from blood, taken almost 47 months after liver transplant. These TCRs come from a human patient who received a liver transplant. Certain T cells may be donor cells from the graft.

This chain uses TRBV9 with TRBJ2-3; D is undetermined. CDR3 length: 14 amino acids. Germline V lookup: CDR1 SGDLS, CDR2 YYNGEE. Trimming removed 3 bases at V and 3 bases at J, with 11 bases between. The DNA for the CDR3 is TGTGCCAGCAGCGCGGACCTAGTGACAGATACGCAGTATTTT. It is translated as CASSADLVTDTQYF.

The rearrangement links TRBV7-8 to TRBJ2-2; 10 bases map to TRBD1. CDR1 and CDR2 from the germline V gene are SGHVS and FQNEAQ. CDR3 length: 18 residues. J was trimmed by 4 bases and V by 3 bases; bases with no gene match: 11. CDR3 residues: CASSFGTGAFFSTGELFF. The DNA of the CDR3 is TGTGCCAGCAGCTTCGGGACAGGGGCGTTTTTCAGCACCGGGGAGCTGTTTTTT.

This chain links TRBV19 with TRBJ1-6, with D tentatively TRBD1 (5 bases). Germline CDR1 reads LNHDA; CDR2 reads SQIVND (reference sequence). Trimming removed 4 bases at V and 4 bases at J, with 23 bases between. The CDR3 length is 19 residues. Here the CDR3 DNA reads TGTGCCAGTAGTACGGGGCTGTCACCTGAAGTTGGGTATAATTCACCCCTCCACTTT. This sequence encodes CASSTGLSPEVGYNSPLHF.

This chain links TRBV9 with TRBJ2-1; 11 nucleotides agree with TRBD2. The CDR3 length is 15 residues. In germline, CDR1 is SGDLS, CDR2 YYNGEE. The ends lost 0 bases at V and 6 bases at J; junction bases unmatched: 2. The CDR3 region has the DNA TGTGCCAGCAGCGTAGGGACTAGCGGGTTCAATGAGCAGTTCTTC. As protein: CASSVGTSGFNEQFF.

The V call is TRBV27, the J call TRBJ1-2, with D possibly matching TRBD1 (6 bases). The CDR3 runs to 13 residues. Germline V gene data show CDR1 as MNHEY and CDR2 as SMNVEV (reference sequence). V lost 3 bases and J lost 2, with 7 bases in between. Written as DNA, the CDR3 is TGTGCCAGCAGTTTCCAGGGGAACTATGGCTACACCTTC. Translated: CASSFQGNYGYTF.

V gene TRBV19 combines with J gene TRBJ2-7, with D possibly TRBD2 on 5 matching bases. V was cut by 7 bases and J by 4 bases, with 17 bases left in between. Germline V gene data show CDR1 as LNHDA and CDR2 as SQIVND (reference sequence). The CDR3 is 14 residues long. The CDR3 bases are TGTGCCAGTACCGGACTCGTAAGACCATACGAGCAGTACTTC. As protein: CASTGLVRPYEQYF.

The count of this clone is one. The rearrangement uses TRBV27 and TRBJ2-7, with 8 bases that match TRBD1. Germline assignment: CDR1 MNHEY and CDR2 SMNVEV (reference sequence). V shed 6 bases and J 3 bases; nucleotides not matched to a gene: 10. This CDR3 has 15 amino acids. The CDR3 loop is CASRIYRTGFYEQYF. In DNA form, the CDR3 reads TGTGCCAGCAGGATTTACAGGACAGGGTTCTACGAGCAGTACTTC.

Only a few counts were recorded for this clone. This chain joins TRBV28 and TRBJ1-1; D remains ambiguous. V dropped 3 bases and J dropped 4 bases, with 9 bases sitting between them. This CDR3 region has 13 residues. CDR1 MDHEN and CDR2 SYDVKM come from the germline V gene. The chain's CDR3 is CASSLIGGTEAFF. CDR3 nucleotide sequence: TGTGCCAGCAGTTTGATTGGAGGCACTGAAGCTTTCTTT. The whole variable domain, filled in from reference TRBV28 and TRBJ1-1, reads DVKVTQSSRYLVKRTGEKVFLECVQDMDHENMFWYRQDPGLGLRLIYFSYDVKMKEKGDIPEGYSVSREKKERFSLILESASTNQTSMYLCASSLIGGTEAFFGQGTRLTVV.

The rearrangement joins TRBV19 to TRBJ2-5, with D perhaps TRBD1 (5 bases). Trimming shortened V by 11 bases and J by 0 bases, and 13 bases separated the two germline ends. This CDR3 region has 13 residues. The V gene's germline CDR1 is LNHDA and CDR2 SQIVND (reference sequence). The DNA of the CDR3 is TGTGCCTCCGAAGGGGTCAACCAAGAGACCCAGTACTTC. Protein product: CASEGVNQETQYF.

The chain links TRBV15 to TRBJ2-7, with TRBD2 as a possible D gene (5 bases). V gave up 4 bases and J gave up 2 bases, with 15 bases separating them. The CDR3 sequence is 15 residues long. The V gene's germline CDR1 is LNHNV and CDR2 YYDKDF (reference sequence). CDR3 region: CATSIVGEGPYEQYF. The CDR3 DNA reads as TGTGCCACCAGCATCGTCGGGGAAGGGCCCTACGAGCAGTACTTC.

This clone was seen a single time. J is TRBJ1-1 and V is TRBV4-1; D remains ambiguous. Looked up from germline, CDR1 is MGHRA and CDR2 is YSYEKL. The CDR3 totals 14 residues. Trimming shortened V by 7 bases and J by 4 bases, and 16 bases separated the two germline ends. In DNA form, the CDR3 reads TGCGCCAGCACCCCGACTAGGGTGGGCACTGAAGCTTTCTTT. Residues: CASTPTRVGTEAFF.

The CDR3: CASSPGLGTQETQYF. The CDR3 nucleotides are TGCGCCAGCAGCCCCGGACTAGGAACCCAAGAGACCCAGTACTTC. The chain is built from TRBV5-1 and TRBJ2-5; 7 bases match TRBD2. Losses at the gene ends were 4 bases for V and 1 base for J; bases not matched to a gene: 7. The CDR3 runs to 15 residues. Germline V lookup: CDR1 SGHRS, CDR2 YFSETQ.

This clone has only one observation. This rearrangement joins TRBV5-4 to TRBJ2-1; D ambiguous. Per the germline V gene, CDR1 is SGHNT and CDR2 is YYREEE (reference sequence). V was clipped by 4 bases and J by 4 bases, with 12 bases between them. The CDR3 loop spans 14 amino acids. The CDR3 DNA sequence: TGTGCCAGCAGCCCAAATTGGGGATACAATGAGCAGTTCTTC. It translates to CASSPNWGYNEQFF.

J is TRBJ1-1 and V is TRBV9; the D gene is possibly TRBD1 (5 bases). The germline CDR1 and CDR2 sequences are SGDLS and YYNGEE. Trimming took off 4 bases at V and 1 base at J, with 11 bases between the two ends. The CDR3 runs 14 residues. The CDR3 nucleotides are TGTGCCAGCAGCCCAGGGTCCCGGAACACTGAAGCTTTCTTT. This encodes CASSPGSRNTEAFF.

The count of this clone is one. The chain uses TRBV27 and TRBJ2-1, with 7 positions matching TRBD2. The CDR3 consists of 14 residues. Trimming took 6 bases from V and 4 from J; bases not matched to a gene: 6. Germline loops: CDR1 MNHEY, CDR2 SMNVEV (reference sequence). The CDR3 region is CASSRGVVYNEQFF. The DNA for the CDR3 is TGTGCCAGCAGCCGGGGGGTAGTTTACAATGAGCAGTTCTTC.

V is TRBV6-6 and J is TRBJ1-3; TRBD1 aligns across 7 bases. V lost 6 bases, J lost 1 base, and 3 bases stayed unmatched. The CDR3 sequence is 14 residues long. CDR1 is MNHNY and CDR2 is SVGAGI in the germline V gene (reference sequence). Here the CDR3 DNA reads TGTGCCAGCAGCTACAGGGGTTCTGGAAACACCATATATTTT. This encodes CASSYRGSGNTIYF.

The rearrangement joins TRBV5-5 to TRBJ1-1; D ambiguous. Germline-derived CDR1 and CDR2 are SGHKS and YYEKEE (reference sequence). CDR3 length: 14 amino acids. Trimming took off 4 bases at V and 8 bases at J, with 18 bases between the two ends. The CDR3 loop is CASSPGWGAEEAFF. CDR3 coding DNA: TGTGCCAGCAGCCCTGGTTGGGGTGCGGAGGAAGCTTTCTTT. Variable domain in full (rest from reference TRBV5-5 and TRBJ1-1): DAGVTQSPTHLIKTRGQQVTLRCSPISGHKSVSWYQQVLGQGPQFIFQYYEKEERGRGNFPDRFSARQFPNYSSELNVNALLLGDSALYLCASSPGWGAEEAFFGQGTRLTVV.

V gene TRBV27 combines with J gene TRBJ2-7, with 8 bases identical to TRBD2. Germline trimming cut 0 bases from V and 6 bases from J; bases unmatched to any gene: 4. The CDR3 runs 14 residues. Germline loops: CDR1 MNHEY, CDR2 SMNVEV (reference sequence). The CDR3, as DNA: TGTGCCAGCAGTTTATCAACGGGAGGGCGCGAGCAGTACTTC. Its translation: CASSLSTGGREQYF.

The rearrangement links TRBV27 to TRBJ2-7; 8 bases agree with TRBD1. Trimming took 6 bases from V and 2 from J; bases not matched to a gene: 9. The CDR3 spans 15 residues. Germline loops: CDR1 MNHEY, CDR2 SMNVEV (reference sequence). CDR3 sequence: CASSLQTGVPYEQYF. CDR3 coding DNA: TGTGCCAGCAGCTTGCAGACAGGGGTCCCCTACGAGCAGTACTTC.

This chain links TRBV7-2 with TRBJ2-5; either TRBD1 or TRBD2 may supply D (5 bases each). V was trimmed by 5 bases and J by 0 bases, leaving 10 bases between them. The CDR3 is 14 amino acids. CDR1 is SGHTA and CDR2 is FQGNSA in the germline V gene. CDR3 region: CASSPGAHQETQYF. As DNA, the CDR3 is TGTGCCAGCAGCCCCGGGGCCCACCAAGAGACCCAGTACTTC.

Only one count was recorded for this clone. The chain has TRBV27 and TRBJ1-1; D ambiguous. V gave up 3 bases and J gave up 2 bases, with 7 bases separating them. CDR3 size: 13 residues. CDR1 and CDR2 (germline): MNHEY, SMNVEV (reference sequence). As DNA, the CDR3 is TGTGCCAGCAGTTTGGCAGCAAACACTGAAGCTTTCTTT. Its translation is CASSLAANTEAFF.

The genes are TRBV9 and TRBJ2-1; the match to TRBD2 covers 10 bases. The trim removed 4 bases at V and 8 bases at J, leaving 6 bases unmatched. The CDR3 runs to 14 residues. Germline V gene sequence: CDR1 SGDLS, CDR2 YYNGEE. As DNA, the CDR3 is TGTGCCAGCAGCCTAAGCGGGAGGGTCGATGAGCAGTTCTTC. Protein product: CASSLSGRVDEQFF. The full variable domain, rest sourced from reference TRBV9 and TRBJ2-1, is DSGVTQTPKHLITATGQRVTLRCSPRSGDLSVYWYQQSLDQGLQFLIQYYNGEERAKGNILERFSAQQFPDLHSELNLSSLELGDSALYFCASSLSGRVDEQFFGPGTRLTVL.

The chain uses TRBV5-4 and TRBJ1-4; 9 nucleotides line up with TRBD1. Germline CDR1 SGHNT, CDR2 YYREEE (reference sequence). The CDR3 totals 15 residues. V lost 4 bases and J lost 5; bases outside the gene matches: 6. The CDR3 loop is CASSPGTGLNEKLFF. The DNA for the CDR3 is TGTGCCAGCAGCCCGGGGACAGGGCTGAATGAAAAACTGTTTTTT.